The T cell receptor beta chain described here comes from a study of breast tumors, draining lymph nodes, adjacent tissues. Study findings and constraints: Tumor and nontumor repertoires were significantly more similar in luminal-like than in basal-like breast cancer. Data only fit, rather than demonstrated, lymph node origin of most tumor T cells.

TCRdb redid the calling of the multiplex PCR reads with MiXCR, one entry per CDR3 protein. Of about 19,000 distinct CDR3 sequences in the sample, approximately 41% were seen once. This clonotype is labeled as medium-sized (0.01 to 0.1%). The antigen remains undetermined. The CDR3 contains 15 residues. Germline CDR1 LGHNA, CDR2 YNFKEQ. Trimming took 0 bases from V and 10 from J, leaving 13 bases between them. Material: breast tumor tissue. The chain carries TRBV4-2 and TRBJ1-6; D gene uncertain. This receptor was taken from a female donor with breast cancer. Some clones in this sample may be carry-over from other donors' samples. This chain's CDR3 is CASSQDDLGASPLHF. CDR3 nucleotide sequence: TGTGCCAGCAGCCAAGATGACTTGGGAGCGTCACCCCTCCACTTT.